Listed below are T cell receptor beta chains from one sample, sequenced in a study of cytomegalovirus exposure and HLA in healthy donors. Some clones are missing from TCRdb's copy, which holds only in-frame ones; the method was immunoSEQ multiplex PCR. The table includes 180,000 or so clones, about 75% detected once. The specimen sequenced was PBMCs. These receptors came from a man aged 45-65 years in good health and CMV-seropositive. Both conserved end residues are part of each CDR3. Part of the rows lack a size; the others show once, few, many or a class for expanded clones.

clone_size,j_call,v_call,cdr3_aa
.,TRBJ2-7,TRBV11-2,CASSRDRAYEQYF
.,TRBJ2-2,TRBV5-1,CASSLSPTGTTGELFF
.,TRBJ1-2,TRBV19,CASLDKDYGYTF
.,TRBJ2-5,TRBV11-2,CASSLGAETQYF
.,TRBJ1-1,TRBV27,CASSISGFTEAFF
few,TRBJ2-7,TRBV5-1,CASSPSRGGVYEQYF
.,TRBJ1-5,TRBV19,CASKGGNQPQHF
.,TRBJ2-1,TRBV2,CASNGVDNEQFF
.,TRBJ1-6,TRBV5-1,CASSLWSDNSPLHF
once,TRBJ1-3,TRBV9,CASSVGFGSFGTGNTIYF
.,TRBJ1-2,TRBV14,CASSPQWQGASNYGYTF
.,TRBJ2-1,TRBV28,CASRIPGLTFDEQFF
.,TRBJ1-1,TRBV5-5,CASSLFMNTEAFF
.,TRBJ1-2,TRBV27,CASSLSGGANYGYTF
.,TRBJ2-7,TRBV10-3,CAISDEGYEGYF
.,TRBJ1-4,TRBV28,CASSLYSTGSEKLFF
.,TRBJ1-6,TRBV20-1,CSAGRLHF
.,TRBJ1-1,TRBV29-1,CSPAGAPEAFF
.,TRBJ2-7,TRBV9,CASSPGTALYEQYF
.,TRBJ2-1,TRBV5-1,CASSYGGGSGGTYYNEQFF
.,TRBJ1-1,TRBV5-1,CASRRTGGLSRAFF
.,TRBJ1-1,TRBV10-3,CAISDAGGNTEAFF
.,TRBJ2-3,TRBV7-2,CASSLATRGSTDTQYF
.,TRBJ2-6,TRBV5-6,CASSPIQGSGANVLTF
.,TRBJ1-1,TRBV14,CASSRFGGDSNTEAFF
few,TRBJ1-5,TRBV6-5,CASSPGSQPSQPQHF
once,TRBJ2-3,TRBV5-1,CASTFSRTAGDTQYF
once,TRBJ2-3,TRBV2,CASRDRAADTQYF
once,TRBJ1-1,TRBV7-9,CASSSSGTGKNTEAFF
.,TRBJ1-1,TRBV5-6,CASSAGITQTEAFF
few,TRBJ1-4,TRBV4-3,CASSQGVGTGHEKLFF
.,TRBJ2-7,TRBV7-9,CASSLARGPGEQYF
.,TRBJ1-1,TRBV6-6,CASSYLRGGTEAFF
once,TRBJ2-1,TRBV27,CASRADRYSYNEQFF
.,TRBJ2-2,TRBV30,CAWRGTGNTGELFF
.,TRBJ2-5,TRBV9,CASSVGVGAGGETQYF
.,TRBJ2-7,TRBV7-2,CASSLAGSNSGEQYF
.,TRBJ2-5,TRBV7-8,CASSLRTLQETQYF
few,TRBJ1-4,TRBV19,CASSIGQATNEKLFF
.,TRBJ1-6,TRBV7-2,CASSLLRTGSSLHF
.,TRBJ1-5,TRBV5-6,CASSLEGAIPQPQHF
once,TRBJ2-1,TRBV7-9,CASSLAGGTNEQFF